These 21 T cell receptor beta chains were sequenced from one sample in a study of spatial heterogeneity in lung cancer. The time point is: sample taken at primary tumor resection. MiXCR, run by TCRdb on the 5' RACE reads, gives a single entry per CDR3 protein. Of tens of thousands of distinct CDR3 sequences in the sample, about 5% were seen once. The sample was PBMCs, taken at surgery. The receptors come from a female donor with early-stage non-small cell lung cancer.

The table lists this clonotype with many counts. The rearrangement uses TRBV4-1 and TRBJ2-7; tentatively, D is TRBD1 (7 bases). The germline gives CDR1 MGHRA, CDR2 YSYEKL. V lost 6 bases and J lost 2, with 17 bases in between. The CDR3 consists of 15 residues. The CDR3, as DNA: TGCGCCAGCAGGGGAGGAGAGGACAGGCCCTACGAGCAGTACTTC. This sequence encodes CASRGGEDRPYEQYF.

The table lists this clonotype with many counts. V usage is TRBV10-3 and J usage is TRBJ1-2; D not certain. This CDR3 has 15 residues. Germline V CDR1 and CDR2: ENHRY, SYGVKD. Trimming took off 6 bases at V and 0 bases at J, with 14 bases between the two ends. The CDR3 DNA sequence: TGTGCCATCAGGGGTTACTCGATCTCTAACTATGGCTACACCTTC. This sequence encodes CAIRGYSISNYGYTF.

The genes are TRBV7-2 and TRBJ1-5; D may be TRBD1 (6 bases). CDR3 size: 12 residues. Trimming took off 5 bases at V and 6 bases at J, with 8 bases between the two ends. CDR1 is SGHTA, CDR2 FQGNSA, per germline. This CDR3 is CASSLQGQPQHF. The CDR3 bases are TGTGCCAGCAGCCTACAGGGTCAGCCCCAGCATTTT.

This clonotype showed up many times. The chain joins TRBV20-1 to TRBJ1-1, with a tentative D call TRBD1 (5 bases). This CDR3 has 13 amino acids. Trimming took 0 bases from V and 1 from J, leaving 6 bases between them. Per germline, CDR1 DFQATT and CDR2 SNEGSKA (reference sequence). The CDR3 here is CSAREDRNTEAFF. CDR3 nucleotide sequence: TGCAGTGCTAGAGAAGACAGGAACACTGAAGCTTTCTTT.

This clonotype was observed a handful of times. The rearrangement uses TRBV30 and TRBJ2-6, with 9 bases identical to TRBD1. J was trimmed by 7 bases and V by 5 bases; bases with no gene match: 15. Germline CDR1 and CDR2: GTSNPN and SVGIG (reference sequence). CDR3 size: 17 residues. CDR3 region: CAWGTLGTGRSANVLTF. In DNA form, the CDR3 reads TGTGCCTGGGGGACCCTCGGGACAGGGAGGTCCGCCAACGTCCTGACTTTC.

This clonotype was detected ten times or more. The chain links TRBV4-1 to TRBJ1-6, with a weak D call TRBD1 (5 bases). Germline V gene lookup returns CDR1 MGHRA and CDR2 YSYEKL. The CDR3 spans 17 residues. Trimming pared 0 bases from V and 11 bases from J, leaving 20 bases between. CDR3 nucleotide sequence: TGCGCCAGCAGCCAAGATCATGGAGCGGGGGACGGGACACCCCTCCACTTT. Residues: CASSQDHGAGDGTPLHF.

This clonotype has a count of ten or more. This chain joins TRBV3-1 and TRBJ2-3; D is perhaps TRBD2 (5 bases). Per germline, CDR1 LGHDT and CDR2 YNNKEL (reference sequence). This CDR3 has 17 residues. Deletions cut 1 base from V and 0 bases from J, with 14 bases between. The CDR3 DNA reads TGTGCCAGCAGCCAAGTACACGGCGGGTCTAGCACAGATACGCAGTATTTT. Amino acid sequence: CASSQVHGGSSTDTQYF.

This clonotype was found many times. V and J are TRBV18 and TRBJ2-5; TRBD1 is a possible D gene (5 bases). Trimming stripped 3 bases from V and 4 bases from J, with 12 bases between. CDR3 length: 14 residues. CDR1 and CDR2 from the germline V gene are KGHSH and LQKENI. CDR3 protein: CASSPKRGRETQYF. The CDR3 DNA reads TGTGCCAGCTCACCGAAAAGGGGCCGAGAGACCCAGTACTTC.

This clonotype was counted a few times. The J gene is TRBJ1-2, the V gene TRBV19; D is undetermined. Germline V CDR1 and CDR2: LNHDA, SQIVND (reference sequence). The CDR3 extends over 12 amino acids. V lost 6 bases and J lost 2, with 7 bases in between. The CDR3: CASRAPNYGYTF. For the CDR3, the DNA is TGTGCCAGTAGGGCCCCCAACTATGGCTACACCTTC. The whole variable domain, filled in from reference TRBV19 and TRBJ1-2, reads DGGITQSPKYLFRKEGQNVTLSCEQNLNHDAMYWYRQDPGQGLRLIYYSQIVNDFQKGDIAEGYSVSREKKESFPLTVTSAQKNPTAFYLCASRAPNYGYTFGSGTRLTVV.

At least ten counts were recorded for this clonotype. The gene calls are TRBV7-8 and TRBJ1-6; D is ambiguous. The V end was cut by 5 bases, the J end by 6 bases, with 20 bases between. CDR3 length: 17 residues. Germline assignment: CDR1 SGHVS and CDR2 FQNEAQ. CDR3 DNA: TGTGCCAGCAGCCCGCCGAGGCGGGAGGGCATTAATTCACCCCTCCACTTT. Its protein product is CASSPPRREGINSPLHF.

Ten or more counts support this clonotype. The genes are TRBV20-1 and TRBJ1-2, with a possible D match to TRBD1 (6 bases). V was pared by 1 base and J by 4 bases, with 7 bases between. This CDR3 region has 12 residues. CDR1 is DFQATT and CDR2 is SNEGSKA in the germline V gene (reference sequence). For the CDR3, the DNA is TGCAGTGCTAGAGTAGGGGGCTATGGCTACACCTTC. Its translation is CSARVGGYGYTF.

Ten or more counts support this clonotype. The chain recombines TRBV6-5 with TRBJ2-7; D possibly corresponds to TRBD2 (6 bases). Germline V CDR1 and CDR2: MNHEY, SVGAGI. V was shortened by 2 bases and J by 0 bases, with 8 bases between the two germline ends. There are 14 residues in the CDR3. This CDR3 reads CASSYAGSSYEQYF. In DNA form, the CDR3 reads TGTGCCAGCAGTTACGCGGGGAGCTCCTACGAGCAGTACTTC.

Ten or more counts support this clonotype. The V and J genes are TRBV3-1 and TRBJ2-3; 10 bases align to TRBD2. V lost 1 base to trimming and J lost 6 bases; unmatched junction nucleotides: 13. This CDR3 spans 18 amino acids. Germline V gives CDR1 LGHDT, CDR2 YNNKEL (reference sequence). The CDR3 nucleotides read TGTGCCAGCAGCCAAGGGGTTGCTCTAGCGGGGGTTGAGGATACGCAGTATTTT. This codes for CASSQGVALAGVEDTQYF.

The chain recombines TRBV15 with TRBJ2-5; 7 nucleotides agree with TRBD1. The germline V gene has CDR1 LNHNV and CDR2 YYDKDF (reference sequence). The CDR3 loop spans 13 amino acids. V gave up 7 bases and J gave up 5 bases; unmatched junction bases: 7. CDR3 sequence (DNA): TGTGCCACCACCCCCTCGACAGGGGAGACCCAGTACTTC. Encoded protein: CATTPSTGETQYF. The full variable domain, rest sourced from reference TRBV15 and TRBJ2-5, is DAMVIQNPRYQVTQFGKPVTLSCSQTLNHNVMYWYQQKSSQAPKLLFHYYDKDFNNEADTPDNFQSRRPNTSFCFLDIRSPGLGDTAMYLCATTPSTGETQYFGPGTRLLVL.

This clonotype showed up many times. The rearrangement links TRBV4-2 to TRBJ1-2; TRBD1 might be the D (5 bases). The CDR3 length is 16 residues. Trimming removed 0 bases from V and 5 bases from J, with 16 bases in between. Germline lookup yields CDR1 LGHNA and CDR2 YNFKEQ. The CDR3 nucleotides are TGTGCCAGCAGCCAAGACTATAGGGACCGGGCGTATGGCTACACCTTC. Its translation: CASSQDYRDRAYGYTF.

The table lists this clonotype with a few counts. The V call is TRBV27, the J call TRBJ2-5; D ambiguous. There are 13 residues in the CDR3. The germline CDR1 and CDR2 sequences are MNHEY and SMNVEV (reference sequence). Trimming took 2 bases from V and 3 from J, leaving 7 bases between them. This CDR3 is CASSLADKETQYF. CDR3 nucleotide sequence: TGTGCCAGCAGTTTAGCAGATAAAGAGACCCAGTACTTC.

This clonotype was observed many times. CDR3: CSASSGASSYEQYF. Written as DNA, the CDR3 is TGCAGTGCTAGTAGCGGGGCTAGCTCCTACGAGCAGTACTTC. The chain employs TRBV20-1 and TRBJ2-7; TRBD2 matches 8 bases. The CDR3 covers 14 residues. V dropped 3 bases and J dropped 0; count of bases not matched to a gene: 4. Germline values: CDR1 DFQATT, CDR2 SNEGSKA (reference sequence).

Many counts were recorded for this clonotype. The gene calls are TRBV27 and TRBJ1-3; D unclear. The V end lost 5 bases, the J end lost 0 bases, and 8 bases lay between the germline ends. CDR3 length equals 14 residues. Germline V gene lookup returns CDR1 MNHEY and CDR2 SMNVEV (reference sequence). CDR3 in DNA: TGTGCCAGCAGTGGACGGAGCTCTGGAAACACCATATATTTT. It codes for CASSGRSSGNTIYF.

In this sample, this clonotype turned up a few times. The chain carries TRBV24-1 and TRBJ2-1; 10 bases map to TRBD2. J gave up 5 bases and V 7 bases, and 13 bases lay outside the gene matches. CDR3 length: 17 residues. CDR1 and CDR2 (germline): KGHDR, SFDVKD. CDR3: CATSQRGGPHENNEQFF. Written as DNA, the CDR3 is TGTGCCACCAGCCAGCGGGGGGGTCCACACGAGAACAATGAGCAGTTCTTC.

This clonotype was detected ten times or more. The chain combines TRBV5-1 with TRBJ1-6, with TRBD1 matching over 7 bases. Germline V gene sequence: CDR1 SGHRS, CDR2 YFSETQ. Trimming took 0 bases from V and 8 from J; bases not matched to a gene: 5. The CDR3 covers 15 residues. CDR3 amino acids: CASSLGAGGDSPLHF. The DNA for the CDR3 is TGCGCCAGCAGCTTGGGGGCAGGGGGAGATTCACCCCTCCACTTT.

The chain combines TRBV3-1 with TRBJ1-3; 8 nucleotides match TRBD1. Germline CDR1 LGHDT, CDR2 YNNKEL (reference sequence). V was pared by 4 bases and J by 3 bases, with 8 bases of the junction left unmatched. The CDR3 consists of 16 residues. The CDR3 region is CASSRGTGLVGNTIYF. The CDR3 DNA is TGTGCCAGCAGCCGGGGGACAGGCCTAGTTGGAAACACCATATATTTT. Variable domain in full (rest from reference TRBV3-1 and TRBJ1-3): DTAVSQTPKYLVTQMGNDKSIKCEQNLGHDTMYWYKQDSKKFLKIMFSYNNKELIINETVPNRFSPKSPDKAHLNLHINSLELGDSAVYFCASSRGTGLVGNTIYFGEGSWLTVV.